These T cell receptor beta chains were read from a single sample in a study of Graves' ophthalmopathy and Graves' hyperthyroidism. TCRdb redid the calling of the multiplex PCR reads with MiXCR, one entry per CDR3 protein. The top ten hold around 4.5% of the sample, which has 45,000 to 60,000 distinct CDR3 sequences, roughly half seen once. Sequencing input: peripheral blood. The receptor set was obtained from an adult woman with Graves' ophthalmopathy. Both conserved end residues are part of each CDR3. The D gene is left open where the match is weak. Size tells how often a clone was seen (once, few, many) or the class of an expanded clone, and some rows leave it out.

V gene	J gene	CDR3 length	clone size	D gene	CDR3 DNA	CDR3 protein
TRBV4-3	TRBJ2-5	13	NA	NA	TGCGCCAGCAGCCAAGACGGGAAAGAGACCCAGTACTTC	CASSQDGKETQYF
TRBV15	TRBJ2-7	14	medium-sized	NA	TGTGCCACCAGCAGAGTGCCGGATTTCTACGAGCAGTACTTC	CATSRVPDFYEQYF
TRBV5-4	TRBJ2-6	15	NA	NA	TGTGCCAGCAGCTTGACAGGCACTGGGTCCAACGTCCTGACTTTC	CASSLTGTGSNVLTF
TRBV6-6	TRBJ2-2	13	NA	NA	TGTGCCAGCGGGGGATTGGGGGTCGGGGAGCCGCTTTTT	CASGGLGVGEPLF
TRBV20-1	TRBJ2-7	18	once	TRBD1	TGCAGTGCTAGAGGTCTTGCAGCAGGGGGCTGGATCTCCTACGAGCGGTACTTC	CSARGLAAGGWISYERYF
TRBV5-1	TRBJ1-2	14	NA	NA	TGCGCCAGCAGCTTGGAGCTGCAGGGGAATGGCTACACCTTC	CASSLELQGNGYTF
TRBV7-8	TRBJ1-1	15	NA	NA	TGTGTCAGCTGCCAGACTATGGGAAGGAACACTGAAGCTTTCTTT	CVSCQTMGRNTEAFF
TRBV29-1	TRBJ1-2	13	NA	NA	TGCAGCGTTGATAGAGAGGGCGGGGATGGCTACACCTTC	CSVDREGGDGYTF
TRBV11-2	TRBJ2-1	15	many	TRBD2	TGTGCCAGCAGTAGCGGGAGTTTTATCGACGGTGAGCAGTTCTTC	CASSSGSFIDGEQFF
TRBV6-2/TRBV6-3	TRBJ1-2	13	many	TRBD1	TGTGCCAGCAGTTACACAGGGGGCTATGGCTACACCTTC	CASSYTGGYGYTF
TRBV19	TRBJ2-1	12	many	NA	TGTGCCAGTATGAACCAACTCAATGAGCAGTTCTTC	CASMNQLNEQFF
TRBV5-1	TRBJ2-4	17	many	TRBD2	TGCGCCAGCAGCTCCCTAGCGGGAGAGGGGGCCAAAAACATTCAGTACTTC	CASSSLAGEGAKNIQYF
TRBV9	TRBJ1-1	15	NA	TRBD1	TGTGCCAGCAGCGCACGACAGGGGGCCGGGACTGAAGCTTTCTTT	CASSARQGAGTEAFF
TRBV2	TRBJ2-1	16	NA	TRBD2	TGTGCCAGCAGTGAAGTACTAGCGGGGGGGCACAATGAGCAGTTCTTC	CASSEVLAGGHNEQFF
TRBV30	TRBJ1-2	16	NA	TRBD1	TGTGCCTGGAAAAGGGACAGGGCTAGCGGAGACTATGGCTACACCTTC	CAWKRDRASGDYGYTF
TRBV4-2	TRBJ2-7	15	many	TRBD2	TGTGCCAGCAGCCAAGATAGCGGGAGCTCCTACGAGCAGTACTTC	CASSQDSGSSYEQYF
TRBV20-1	TRBJ2-7	11	NA	NA	TGCAGTGCGAGACGAAGTGATGAGCAGTACTTC	CSARRSDEQYF
TRBV20-1	TRBJ1-6	15	NA	NA	TGCAGTGCTAGCCTCAGGACAGCACCTAATTCACCCCTCCACTTT	CSASLRTAPNSPLHF
TRBV20-1	TRBJ1-5	12	once	NA	TGCAGTGCTAGAGCCGGGACCCAGCCCCAGCATTTT	CSARAGTQPQHF
TRBV7-2	TRBJ2-7	16	many	NA	TGTGCCAGCAGCCCCCCCTATGGCGGGGACGGGTACGAGCAGTACTTC	CASSPPYGGDGYEQYF
TRBV28	TRBJ1-4	16	many	NA	TGTGCCAGCCTGAATCCGGGGGGGAGGGGCAAAGAAAAACTGTTTTTT	CASLNPGGRGKEKLFF
TRBV6-2/TRBV6-3	TRBJ1-2	16	many	TRBD1	TGTGCCAGCCTCCGAGGGTGGGACAGGGGGAGGAATGGCTACACCTTC	CASLRGWDRGRNGYTF
TRBV3-1	TRBJ1-2	15	NA	NA	TGTGCCAGCAGCCAAGGTTCGGGGGGCAACTATGGCTACACCTTC	CASSQGSGGNYGYTF
TRBV4-1	TRBJ1-6	13	many	NA	TGCGCCAGCAGCTCCATTTCCAGGGTGTACCTCCACTTT	CASSSISRVYLHF
TRBV24-1	TRBJ2-1	14	NA	NA	TGTGCTGAGGGATTTGCTCGATCCTACAATGAGCAGTTCTTC	CAEGFARSYNEQFF
TRBV24-1	TRBJ1-2	15	NA	NA	TGTGCCACCAGTTGGTCGAGAGGTACCGGGACCGGCTACACCTTC	CATSWSRGTGTGYTF
TRBV9	TRBJ2-7	16	NA	TRBD2	TGTGCCAGCAGCGTAGATGCGGCGGGAGGGAGCTACGAGCAGTACTTC	CASSVDAAGGSYEQYF
TRBV2	TRBJ2-3	13	once	NA	TGTGCCAGCACCTGGGAGGCCACAGATACGCAGTATTTT	CASTWEATDTQYF
TRBV20-1	TRBJ2-7	15	many	TRBD2	TGCAGTGCTAGAGAGACGGGAGGGTTCTCCTACGAGCAGTACTTC	CSARETGGFSYEQYF
TRBV20-1	TRBJ2-7	13	few	TRBD1	TGCAGTGCTGGCGGACAGGGGGACTACGAGCAGTACTTC	CSAGGQGDYEQYF
TRBV30	TRBJ1-6	15	many	TRBD1	TGTGCCTGGAGTGTAACAGGGGCAGGCTTTACACCCCTCCACTTT	CAWSVTGAGFTPLHF
TRBV29-1	TRBJ2-2	13	many	NA	TGCAGCTTCTCCGGGACAAATGCCGGGGAGCTGTTTTTT	CSFSGTNAGELFF
TRBV19	TRBJ1-4	14	many	TRBD1	TGTGCCAGTTACAACCGGGACAGGGGTGAAAAACTGTTTTTT	CASYNRDRGEKLFF
TRBV3-1	TRBJ2-2	15	many	NA	TGTGCCAGCAGCCGTAGCGGAGGGGGGACCGGGGAGCTGTTTTTT	CASSRSGGGTGELFF
TRBV24-1	TRBJ2-7	14	medium-sized	NA	TGTGCCACCAGTGATACTTCTTGGGCGGACGAGCAGTACTTC	CATSDTSWADEQYF
TRBV27	TRBJ1-1	14	NA	NA	TGTGCCAGCCGCTACTCGACACTCCACACTGAAGCTTTCTTT	CASRYSTLHTEAFF
TRBV5-1	TRBJ2-2	16	NA	TRBD2	TGCGCCAGCAGCTTGAAGGCTAGCGGATTTACCGGGGAGCTGTTTTTT	CASSLKASGFTGELFF
TRBV6-4	TRBJ2-1	15	many	NA	TGTGCCAGCAGTGACAGCGGACTAACTAACAATGAGCAGTTCTTC	CASSDSGLTNNEQFF
TRBV19	TRBJ2-1	18	many	NA	TGTGCCAGTAGCTCACCAACCTTGGACCGCAGCTCCTACAATGAGCAGTTCTTC	CASSSPTLDRSSYNEQFF
TRBV11-2	TRBJ1-5	15	NA	NA	TGTGCCAGCAGCCATCCTCTAGGTGGGGGTCAGCCCCAGCATTTT	CASSHPLGGGQPQHF